This T cell receptor beta chain was found in a study of blood T cell repertoires in COVID-19. Across the study: Italy, Spain and the United States were the sources of the convalescent and acute COVID-19 samples. T cells, B-cell-depleted T cells, or PBMCs supplied cDNA or gDNA.

Germline-derived CDR1 and CDR2 are SGHRS and YFSETQ. V was trimmed by 0 bases and J by 5 bases, leaving 10 bases between them. The CDR3 contains 14 residues. In the study's own analysis: Scientists estimated how many nucleated cells there were by amplifying reference gene primers. TCRdb's copy holds only in-frame clones and misses some; the assay was immunoSEQ multiplex PCR. D and trimming come from the DNA, and the V and J calls and clone size come from that table. This table holds 100,000 or so clones, roughly four fifths found once. The TCR sequence derives from a human donor in a cohort sampled during active COVID-19. Input material: peripheral blood. The V gene is TRBV5-1, the J gene TRBJ2-3; possibly TRBD1 for D (6 bases). CDR3 nucleotides: TGCGCCAGCAGCTTGGGGACAGCGATAGATACGCAGTATTTT. This translates into CASSLGTAIDTQYF. The full variable domain, rest sourced from reference TRBV5-1 and TRBJ2-3, is KAGVTQTPRYLIKTRGQQVTLSCSPISGHRSVSWYQQTPGQGLQFLFEYFSETQRNKGNFPGRFSGRQFSNSRSEMNVSTLELGDSALYLCASSLGTAIDTQYFGPGTRLTVL.